This entry features one T cell receptor (beta chain) sequence. Sequencing was performed with immunoSEQ multiplex PCR; in TCRdb, only in-frame clones are kept and a portion is missing. Among 75,000 to 95,000 clones listed, roughly 85% were seen once. These data originate in a study of identifying expanded T cells in peripheral blood. The source is a person aged 18 to 69 in good health. Sequenced material: blood.

For the CDR3, the DNA is TGTGCCAGCAGTTACGAAAACAGGGGTAAGAGCCCCTACACCTTC. It codes for CASSYENRGKSPYTF. The J gene is TRBJ1-2, the V gene TRBV6-5; the match to TRBD1 covers 7 bases. The CDR3 spans 15 residues. CDR1 is MNHEY, CDR2 SVGAGI, per germline. V gave up 2 bases and J gave up 10 bases; unmatched junction bases: 13.